This T cell receptor beta chain was found in a study of beta chain features in type 1 diabetes. The isolated RNA, all of it, was reverse transcribed, so expressed TCRB transcripts were what got sequenced. Method: immunoSEQ multiplex PCR; TCRdb's copy keeps in-frame clones and lacks some. The table lists under 200,000 clones, approximately 9.9% of them singletons. Study-wide points: cDNA-based sequencing might over-represent cells highly expressing TCR. Among patients with Type 1 diabetes, TCRB CDR3s were moderately but significantly shorter in every one of the four CD4+ subsets.

Notes on this clone: What it recognizes is unknown.

CDR3 length equals 13 residues. Trimming shortened V by 7 bases and J by 8 bases, and 13 bases separated the two germline ends. The V gene's germline CDR1 is SGDLS and CDR2 YYNGEE. The sample taken for sequencing was central memory CD4+ T cells from blood. The sequence was obtained from a woman younger than 30 in good health. The chain carries TRBV9 and TRBJ1-6; D gene ambiguous. The CDR3 is CASSRTDDSPLHF. The CDR3 DNA follows: TGTGCCAGCTCCAGAACCGATGATTCACCCCTCCACTTT. Full variable domain (outside the CDR3, taken from reference TRBV9 and TRBJ1-6): DSGVTQTPKHLITATGQRVTLRCSPRSGDLSVYWYQQSLDQGLQFLIQYYNGEERAKGNILERFSAQQFPDLHSELNLSSLELGDSALYFCASSRTDDSPLHFGNGTRLTVT.